This T cell receptor (beta chain) was identified in a study of blood T cells in healthy people across ages. Study-level results: Naive and antigen-experienced cells were not separated, limiting conclusive comparison.

The use of a sample-barcoded 5' primer and a J-beta primer mix characterized a second PCR of about 7 to 12 cycles. MiXCR, applied by TCRdb to the 5' RACE reads, yields one record per CDR3 protein. This sample has about 1 million distinct CDR3 sequences, with approximately 25% found just once. A word on this clonotype: Its target is not known.

Germline V gene lookup returns CDR1 SGHRS and CDR2 YFSETQ. The CDR3 consists of 15 residues. The germline V and J ends were trimmed by 2 bases and 6 bases, with 18 bases remaining between them. These data also formed part of another study, on T cells of mothers and their children. From that second work: Reads recorded for TCR beta CDR3 numbered over 10 million per mother and roughly 3 million per child.

This rearrangement joins TRBV5-1 to TRBJ2-7, with D perhaps TRBD1 or TRBD2 (6 bases each). Sequenced sample: blood. The sequence came from a girl aged 2 to 10 in good health. The CDR3 here is CASSFSPHRDSEQYF. In nucleotides, the CDR3 is TGCGCCAGCAGCTTCTCGCCACACAGGGACTCCGAGCAGTACTTC.